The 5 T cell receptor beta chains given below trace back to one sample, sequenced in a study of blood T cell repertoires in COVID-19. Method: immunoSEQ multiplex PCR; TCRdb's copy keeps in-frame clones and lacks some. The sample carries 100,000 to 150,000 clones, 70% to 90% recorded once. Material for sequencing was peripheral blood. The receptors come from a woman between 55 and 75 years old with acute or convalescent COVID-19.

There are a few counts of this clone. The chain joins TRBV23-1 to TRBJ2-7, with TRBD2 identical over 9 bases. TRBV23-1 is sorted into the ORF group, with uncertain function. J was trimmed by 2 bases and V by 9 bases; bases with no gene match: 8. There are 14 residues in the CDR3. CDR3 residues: CARELAGPAYEQYV. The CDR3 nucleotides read TGCGCCAGGGAGCTAGCGGGACCAGCCTACGAGCAGTACGTC.

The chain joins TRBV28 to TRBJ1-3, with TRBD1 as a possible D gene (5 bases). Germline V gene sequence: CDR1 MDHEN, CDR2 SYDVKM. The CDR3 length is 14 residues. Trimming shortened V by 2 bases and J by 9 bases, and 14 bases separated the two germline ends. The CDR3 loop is CASSLQGIKGTIYF. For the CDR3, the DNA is TGTGCCAGCAGTTTACAGGGTATTAAAGGCACCATATATTTT.

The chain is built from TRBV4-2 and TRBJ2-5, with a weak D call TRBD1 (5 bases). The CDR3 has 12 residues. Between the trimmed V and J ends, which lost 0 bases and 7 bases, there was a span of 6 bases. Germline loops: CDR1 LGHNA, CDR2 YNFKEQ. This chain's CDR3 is CASSQDQGTQYF. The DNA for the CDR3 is TGTGCCAGCAGCCAAGATCAGGGGACCCAGTACTTC.

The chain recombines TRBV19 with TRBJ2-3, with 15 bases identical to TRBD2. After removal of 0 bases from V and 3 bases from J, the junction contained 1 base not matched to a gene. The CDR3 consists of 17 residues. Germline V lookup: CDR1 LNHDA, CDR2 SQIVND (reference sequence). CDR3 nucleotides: TGTGCCAGTAGTATAGAAGGGACTAGCGGGAGGACAGATACGCAGTATTTT. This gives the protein CASSIEGTSGRTDTQYF.

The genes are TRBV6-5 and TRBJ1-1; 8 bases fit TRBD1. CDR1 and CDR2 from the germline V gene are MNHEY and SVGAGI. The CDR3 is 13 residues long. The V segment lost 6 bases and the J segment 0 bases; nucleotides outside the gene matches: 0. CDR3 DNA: TGTGCCAGCAGGACAGGGGTGAACACTGAAGCTTTCTTT. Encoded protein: CASRTGVNTEAFF.